This T cell receptor beta chain was captured in a study of blood T cells in healthy people across ages. V lost 4 bases, J lost 10 bases, and 14 bases lay in between. The CDR3 has 13 residues. Germline V gene lookup returns CDR1 KGHSH and CDR2 LQKENI. A second about 6 to 11 cycle PCR used barcoded and J-beta primers. TCRdb re-analysed the 5' RACE reads in MiXCR, keeping a single row per CDR3 protein. The sample has some 1,000,000 distinct CDR3 sequences, roughly 24% seen once. This sample was shared with a second study, whose subject was T cells of mothers and their children.

This TCR was sampled from a girl aged 2 to 10 in good health. J is TRBJ2-1 and V is TRBV18, with TRBD2 as a possible D gene (6 bases). The source material was blood. CDR3 region: CASSQDWRGEQFF. Written as DNA, the CDR3 is TGTGCCAGCTCACAAGACTGGCGGGGCGAGCAGTTCTTC.